This T cell receptor beta chain came from a study of T cells in Graves' hyperthyroidism and ophthalmopathy. With 7 bases removed from V and 6 bases from J, the gap between germline ends came to 16 bases. Germline V gene lookup returns CDR1 SGHAT and CDR2 FQNNGV. CDR3 length equals 13 residues. RNA transcripts provided the source from which TCR beta CDR3 regions were amplified. The HTBI primer set was used in a first-round RT-PCR of the TCR CDR3. TCRdb called the multiplex PCR reads again in MiXCR, with one record for every CDR3 protein. The sample holds about 350,000 distinct CDR3 sequences, around 18% seen once. The study left out patients who had uncontrolled infection, other autoimmune disease, pregnancy or lactation. Used for diagnoses were clinical symptoms, serum thyroxine and TRAb, thyroid ultrasound and orbital computed tomography. PBMCs were sourced from approximately 10 ml fresh peripheral blood.

Study results and limitations: Blood also held most thyroid clonotypes expanded beyond 0.001.

Details on this clonotype: Antigen: not known.

This chain uses TRBV11-2 with TRBJ2-7; D not resolved. Specimen: blood. The source of this sequence is a woman aged 40 to 49 with Graves' ophthalmopathy. The CDR3 nucleotides read TGTGCCAGCACCCTTGGTGGTAAGGCCGAGCAGTACTTC. Protein sequence: CASTLGGKAEQYF.